Listed below are T cell receptor beta chains from one sample, sequenced in a study of cytomegalovirus exposure and HLA in healthy donors. Assay used: immunoSEQ multiplex PCR; TCRdb lists only in-frame clones, some missing. Of 200,000 to 250,000 clones listed, 85% to 90% are singletons. The sequencing input was PBMCs. The receptors shown here come from a woman aged 18-29 years in good health and CMV-seronegative. Both conserved end residues are part of each CDR3. The D gene is left open where the match is weak. Some rows have no size entry. The others give once, few or many, or a class for an expanded clone.

-	TRBV27	TRBJ1-1	-	TGTGCCAGCAGTTTGGCAGCGCAGAACACTGAAGCTTTCTTT	CASSLAAQNTEAFF
-	TRBV7-2	TRBJ1-4	-	TGTGCCAGCAGCCTCACACAGGGAAGATATGAAAAACTGTTTTTT	CASSLTQGRYEKLFF
TRBD1	TRBV7-9	TRBJ2-7	-	TGTTCCAGCAGCTCTTCGACGGGACAGGGGGCTTACGAGCAGTACTTC	CSSSSSTGQGAYEQYF
TRBD2	TRBV6-5	TRBJ2-1	-	TGTGCCAGCAGTTATACTAGCGGGACCCCTTACAATGAGCAGTTCTTC	CASSYTSGTPYNEQFF
-	TRBV29-1	TRBJ2-2	-	TGCAGCGCCACTAAGGGAGGCACCGGGGAGCTGTTTTTT	CSATKGGTGELFF
TRBD1	TRBV7-8	TRBJ2-3	-	TGTGCCAGCAGCCGTCCCCGGGACAGGGTCGCAGATACGCAGTATTTT	CASSRPRDRVADTQYF
TRBD1	TRBV19	TRBJ1-5	-	TGTGCCAGTAGTATCTGGACAGGGGCCAATCAGCCCCAGCATTTT	CASSIWTGANQPQHF
-	TRBV5-6	TRBJ2-2	-	TGTGCCAGCTACACAGTGACCGGGGAGCTGTTTTTT	CASYTVTGELFF
-	TRBV4-1	TRBJ2-7	few	TGCGCCAGCAGCCACACGTGGGCAGGGTCCCACGAGCAGTACTTC	CASSHTWAGSHEQYF
-	TRBV18	TRBJ2-2	-	TGTGCCAGCTCACAGAGGGTAGCCGGGGAGCTGTTTTTT	CASSQRVAGELFF
-	TRBV5-4	TRBJ2-1	-	TGTGCCAGCAAGGAGGGCCTCAATGAGCAGTTCTTC	CASKEGLNEQFF
TRBD1	TRBV6-6	TRBJ1-1	-	TGTGCCAGCAGTTACGGGACAGGGGTCACTGAAGCTTTCTTT	CASSYGTGVTEAFF
TRBD2	TRBV13	TRBJ2-3	-	TGTGCCAGCAGCTTAATCCTTAGCGGGGCAGGTGATACGCAGTATTTT	CASSLILSGAGDTQYF
-	TRBV19	TRBJ2-1	-	TGTGCCAGTAGGCTCAGGGGGGTACACAATGAGCAGTTCTTC	CASRLRGVHNEQFF
TRBD2	TRBV11-3	TRBJ2-3	-	TGTGCCAGCAGTCCGGGACTAGGGGCAGATACGCAGTATTTT	CASSPGLGADTQYF
TRBD2	TRBV5-4	TRBJ2-7	-	TGTGCCAGCAGCTTCGGTAGCGGGAGGTCCTACGAGCAGTACTTC	CASSFGSGRSYEQYF
TRBD1	TRBV7-2	TRBJ2-2	-	TGTGCCAGCAGCTTTACCGGGACAGTGAACACCGGGGAGCTGTTTTTT	CASSFTGTVNTGELFF
-	TRBV9	TRBJ1-5	-	TGTGCCAGCAGCTTCAGCCCGGGGAGCAATCAGCCCCAGCATTTT	CASSFSPGSNQPQHF
TRBD2	TRBV18	TRBJ2-1	-	TGTGCCAGCTCACCACGGAATAGCGGGATAGGGCAGTTCTTC	CASSPRNSGIGQFF
-	TRBV30	TRBJ1-4	-	TGTGCCTGGAGCCCCGACAAACAGATACTTAATGAAAAACTGTTTTTT	CAWSPDKQILNEKLFF
-	TRBV4-3	TRBJ1-1	-	TGCGCCAGCAGCCAGCTAACAGGTTCTGACACTGAAGCTTTCTTT	CASSQLTGSDTEAFF
-	TRBV7-2	TRBJ1-1	-	TGTGCCAGCAGCTCCGGGCAGGGGAACACTGAAGCTTTCTTT	CASSSGQGNTEAFF
TRBD2	TRBV7-2	TRBJ2-2	-	TGTGCCAGCAGCCTGACTAGCGGATACACCGGGGAGCTGTTTTTT	CASSLTSGYTGELFF
-	TRBV21-1	TRBJ1-2	-	TGTGCCAGCAGCGCCCAGACAGGGGGCCATGGCTACACCTTC	CASSAQTGGHGYTF
-	TRBV18	TRBJ1-6	-	TGTGCCAGCTCGGGGGCAGGGGATTCACCCCTCCACTTT	CASSGAGDSPLHF
TRBD1	TRBV7-9	TRBJ1-5	-	TGTGCCAGACAGGGGTCAGTCAATCAGCCCCAGCATTTT	CARQGSVNQPQHF
TRBD1	TRBV6-1	TRBJ2-5	-	TGTGCCAGCAGTGAAGGATCCGGGACAGGGTTCGCGGAGACCCAGTACTTC	CASSEGSGTGFAETQYF